The next 30 T cell receptor beta chains were all read from a single sample in a study of T-cell memory formation after mild COVID-19. TCRdb independently ran MiXCR on the 5' RACE reads; one entry per CDR3 protein. In the table there are 500,000 to 550,000 distinct CDR3 sequences, about a fifth of which are singletons. Sequencing input: PBMCs or a T cell subset sorted from them (not recorded which). Receptors were obtained from an adult woman who had mild COVID-19 (a few samples of this study predate the infection). Cell type and time point are not known.

This clonotype was counted a few times. The chain links TRBV19 to TRBJ2-5, with 8 bases lining up with TRBD2. This CDR3 has 15 residues. The J segment lost 2 bases and the V segment lost 3 bases, leaving 5 bases of the junction unmatched. Germline V gene data show CDR1 as LNHDA and CDR2 as SQIVND (reference sequence). CDR3 DNA: TGTGCCAGTAGTATGGCAGCGGGAGAGCAAGAGACCCAGTACTTC. The encoded protein is CASSMAAGEQETQYF.

This clonotype was found a few times. V gene TRBV29-1 combines with J gene TRBJ2-5; D unresolved. V lost 7 bases and J lost 1, with 7 bases in between. The V gene's germline CDR1 is SQVTM and CDR2 ANQGSEA. This CDR3 spans 11 amino acids. CDR3 loop: CSALFQETQYF. In nucleotides, the CDR3 is TGCAGCGCCTTATTCCAAGAGACCCAGTACTTC.

V and J are TRBV27 and TRBJ1-1, with D perhaps matching TRBD1 (5 bases). V was pared by 6 bases and J by 3 bases, with 14 bases between. The CDR3 spans 14 residues. Germline CDR1 MNHEY, CDR2 SMNVEV (reference sequence). The CDR3 nucleotides are TGTGCCAGCAGACTCAGGGCGGGGTACACTGAAGCTTTCTTT. Translation: CASRLRAGYTEAFF.

This clonotype occurred a few times. The V and J genes are TRBV30 and TRBJ2-3; no clear D gene. There are 14 residues in the CDR3. Germline V gives CDR1 GTSNPN, CDR2 SVGIG (reference sequence). V lost 1 base to trimming and J lost 1 base, with 9 bases between them. DNA for the CDR3: TGTGCCTGGAGTGGACTTTTTGGCACAGATACGCAGTATTTT. Protein product: CAWSGLFGTDTQYF.

V and J are TRBV5-5 and TRBJ1-1; TRBD1 might be the D (6 bases). CDR3 length equals 15 residues. CDR1 is SGHKS and CDR2 is YYEKEE in the germline V gene (reference sequence). Trimming left V 4 bases short and J 1 base short, with 14 bases between. CDR3 coding DNA: TGTGCCAGCAGCCTCCAGACAGGCTGGAACACTGAAGCTTTCTTT. Amino acid sequence: CASSLQTGWNTEAFF.

In regard to this clonotype: The junction departs from the called germline gene at one end, perhaps through a read error. The rearrangement joins TRBV4-1 to TRBJ1-1; D is undetermined. Germline values: CDR1 MGHRA, CDR2 YSYEKL. The CDR3 is made up of 15 amino acids. CDR3 sequence: CASSHPGAMNTESFF. The CDR3 region has the DNA TGCGCCAGCAGCCATCCAGGCGCTATGAACACTGAATCTTTCTTT.

This clonotype was counted a few times. This sequence joins TRBV7-8 and TRBJ2-1, with 8 positions matching TRBD1. Germline V gene data show CDR1 as SGHVS and CDR2 as FQNEAQ. CDR3 length equals 15 residues. V shed 4 bases, J shed 5 bases, and the junction held 7 bases outside the gene matches. CDR3 nucleotides: TGTGCCAGCAGCTCTCCGGGACAGGCAAACAATGAGCAGTTCTTC. This encodes CASSSPGQANNEQFF. Filled out from reference TRBV7-8 and TRBJ2-1, the complete variable domain reads GAGVSQSPRYKVAKRGQDVALRCDPISGHVSLFWYQQALGQGPEFLTYFQNEAQLDKSGLPSDRFFAERPEGSVSTLKIQRTQQEDSAVYLCASSSPGQANNEQFFGPGTRLTVL.

This clonotype was detected a few times. The V and J genes are TRBV7-2 and TRBJ2-3; 8 bases align to TRBD2. CDR1 SGHTA and CDR2 FQGNSA come from the germline V gene. Trimming at V came to 1 base and at J to 1 base, leaving 1 base not matched to a gene. The length of the CDR3 is 15 residues. The DNA of the CDR3 is TGTGCCAGCAGCTTAGGCGGGAGGCGCACAGATACGCAGTATTTT. Translated, it gives CASSLGGRRTDTQYF.

The chain recombines TRBV7-9 with TRBJ2-3; D is unclear. Germline V gene lookup returns CDR1 SEHNR and CDR2 FQNEAQ (reference sequence). The CDR3 consists of 13 residues. The ends were cut back, 4 bases at V and 6 bases at J, with 11 bases in the middle. CDR3: CASSWNPTDTQYF. CDR3 DNA: TGTGCCAGCAGCTGGAACCCCACTGATACGCAGTATTTT.

The V gene is TRBV20-1, the J gene TRBJ2-5; unclear D gene. Trimming left V 3 bases short and J 5 bases short, with 19 bases between. Germline V gene data show CDR1 as DFQATT and CDR2 as SNEGSKA (reference sequence). The CDR3 runs 15 residues. CDR3 in amino acids: CSASVSSGPTETQYF. CDR3 nucleotide sequence: TGCAGTGCTAGCGTCTCATCGGGTCCGACGGAGACCCAGTACTTC.

This clonotype has more than one count but fewer than ten. The genes are TRBV7-6 and TRBJ1-3; D is perhaps TRBD1 (5 bases). Germline V gives CDR1 SGHVS, CDR2 FNYEAQ. CDR3 length: 17 amino acids. V lost 4 bases and J 0 bases, leaving 16 bases between the germline ends. The CDR3 sequence is CASSSRDGGYSGNTIYF. The CDR3 nucleotides are TGTGCCAGCAGCTCCCGGGACGGAGGCTACTCTGGAAACACCATATATTTT.

The chain carries TRBV3-1 and TRBJ2-3; perhaps TRBD2 as D (6 bases). V lost 0 bases and J 3 bases, leaving 10 bases between the germline ends. Germline values: CDR1 LGHDT, CDR2 YNNKEL (reference sequence). This CDR3 comprises 15 residues. CDR3 DNA sequence: TGTGCCAGCAGCCAAGATCAGCGGGTTACAGATACGCAGTATTTT. Amino acids: CASSQDQRVTDTQYF.

This clonotype occurred a few times. V and J are TRBV7-6 and TRBJ2-7; 8 bases line up with TRBD1. With V trimmed by 4 bases and J by 4 bases, 6 bases remained unmatched. Per the germline V gene, CDR1 is SGHVS and CDR2 is FNYEAQ. There are 14 residues in the CDR3. The CDR3 spells CASSWGQAYYEQYF. CDR3 in DNA: TGTGCCAGCAGCTGGGGACAGGCCTATTACGAGCAGTACTTC.

This clonotype was found a few times. This chain joins TRBV7-9 and TRBJ2-5; unclear D gene. Germline CDR1 SEHNR, CDR2 FQNEAQ (reference sequence). V was shortened by 0 bases and J by 5 bases, with 13 bases between the two germline ends. The CDR3 consists of 15 residues. The CDR3 DNA reads as TGTGCCAGCAGCTTAGCGGGGTCCTACTTGGAGACCCAGTACTTC. Protein: CASSLAGSYLETQYF.

The chain combines TRBV20-1 with TRBJ2-7; D is possibly TRBD1 or TRBD2 (5 bases each). Germline CDR1 and CDR2: DFQATT and SNEGSKA (reference sequence). The CDR3 is 13 amino acids. Trimming left V 6 bases short and J 0 bases short, with 12 bases between. CDR3 DNA: TGCAGTGCAGGGGACCCTAGCTCCTACGAGCAGTACTTC. The encoded protein is CSAGDPSSYEQYF.

This chain uses TRBV27 with TRBJ1-1, with D unclear. The CDR3 runs to 14 residues. Germline assignment: CDR1 MNHEY and CDR2 SMNVEV (reference sequence). Trimming left V 3 bases short and J 11 bases short, with 19 bases between. The CDR3 DNA sequence: TGTGCCAGCAGTTTTCGGACGGCAGGTGGGCCCGCTTTCTTT. Its translation is CASSFRTAGGPAFF.

In this sample, this clonotype turned up a few times. The chain joins TRBV7-6 to TRBJ2-7; TRBD1 is a possible D gene (5 bases). V was trimmed by 5 bases and J by 1 base, leaving 21 bases between them. In germline, CDR1 is SGHVS, CDR2 FNYEAQ. The CDR3 has 17 residues. The CDR3 DNA reads TGTGCCAGCAGCGAGCGTCCAAAGGGGCAGCCGTCCTACGAGCAGTACTTC. Protein product: CASSERPKGQPSYEQYF.

CDR3 sequence reads: CATSRDAETVNYGYTF. The CDR3, as DNA: TGTGCCACCAGCAGAGATGCGGAGACAGTCAACTATGGCTACACCTTC. The J gene is TRBJ1-2, the V gene TRBV15, with a tentative D call TRBD1 (5 bases). Germline V gene sequence: CDR1 LNHNV, CDR2 YYDKDF (reference sequence). Trimming removed 0 bases at V and 2 bases at J, with 13 bases between. CDR3 length: 16 residues. Full variable domain (remainder filled in from reference TRBV15 and TRBJ1-2): DAMVIQNPRYQVTQFGKPVTLSCSQTLNHNVMYWYQQKSSQAPKLLFHYYDKDFNNEADTPDNFQSRRPNTSFCFLDIRSPGLGDTAMYLCATSRDAETVNYGYTFGSGTRLTVV.

In its sample, this clonotype was seen a few times. The J gene is TRBJ2-7, the V gene TRBV4-2; D ambiguous. Trimming pared 0 bases from V and 7 bases from J, leaving 16 bases between. Per germline, CDR1 LGHNA and CDR2 YNFKEQ. This CDR3 contains 15 residues. The CDR3: CASSQDLGPSIEQYF. CDR3 nucleotides: TGTGCCAGCAGCCAAGATTTAGGGCCGAGCATAGAGCAGTACTTC.

The chain has TRBV7-8 and TRBJ2-5, with TRBD2 as a possible D gene (6 bases). V was pared by 8 bases and J by 3 bases, with 16 bases between. The CDR3 runs to 14 residues. Per germline, CDR1 SGHVS and CDR2 FQNEAQ. The CDR3 region is CASVPRDWEETQYF. CDR3 DNA: TGTGCCAGCGTACCCCGGGACTGGGAAGAGACCCAGTACTTC.

This clonotype was seen ten or more times. The genes are TRBV5-1 and TRBJ1-5; 8 nucleotides line up with TRBD1. V lost 4 bases, J lost 3 bases, and 9 bases stayed unmatched. Germline V lookup: CDR1 SGHRS, CDR2 YFSETQ. The CDR3 length is 16 residues. The CDR3 sequence: CASSPKDREANQPQHF. DNA for the CDR3: TGCGCCAGCAGCCCCAAGGACAGGGAGGCCAATCAGCCCCAGCATTTT. Based on the CDR3 plus reference TRBV5-1 and TRBJ1-5, the full variable domain is KAGVTQTPRYLIKTRGQQVTLSCSPISGHRSVSWYQQTPGQGLQFLFEYFSETQRNKGNFPGRFSGRQFSNSRSEMNVSTLELGDSALYLCASSPKDREANQPQHFGDGTRLSIL.

This clonotype was observed many times. The V gene is TRBV5-4, the J gene TRBJ2-7, with TRBD2 matching over 10 bases. The CDR3 is 15 residues long. V was clipped by 4 bases and J by 2 bases; unmatched bases: 6. The germline V gene has CDR1 SGHNT and CDR2 YYREEE (reference sequence). The CDR3 here is CASSNILAGAYEQYF. The CDR3 bases are TGTGCCAGCAGCAATATTCTAGCGGGGGCCTACGAGCAGTACTTC.

The chain joins TRBV25-1 to TRBJ2-7, with a weak D call TRBD2 (6 bases). The V and J ends lost 3 bases and 0 bases respectively, with 12 bases between them. The CDR3 consists of 15 residues. From germline, CDR1 is MGHDK and CDR2 SYGVNS. Here the CDR3 reads CASSDIAESSYEQYF. The CDR3 DNA follows: TGTGCCAGCAGTGACATAGCGGAGAGCTCCTACGAGCAGTACTTC.

There are a few counts of this clonotype. The rearrangement joins TRBV7-9 to TRBJ2-1; 9 positions match TRBD2. Germline trimming cut 3 bases from V and 12 bases from J; bases unmatched to any gene: 9. Germline CDR1 is SEHNR and CDR2 is FQNEAQ (reference sequence). The CDR3 has 14 residues. CDR3 sequence: CASSLAEPAGGQFF. For the CDR3, the DNA is TGTGCCAGCAGCTTGGCCGAACCAGCGGGGGGGCAGTTCTTC.

J is TRBJ2-1 and V is TRBV12-3 or TRBV12-4; 10 nucleotides match TRBD2. The CDR3 sequence is 15 residues long. V lost 6 bases and J lost 2; bases outside the gene matches: 4. The CDR3 DNA follows: TGTGCCAGCAGGGAAAGCGGGGGGGCCTACAATGAGCAGTTCTTC. Amino acids: CASRESGGAYNEQFF.

This clonotype was detected a few times. The rearrangement joins TRBV20-1 to TRBJ1-1; 7 positions match TRBD1. There are 15 residues in the CDR3. CDR1 is DFQATT and CDR2 is SNEGSKA in the germline V gene (reference sequence). V lost 4 bases, J lost 1 base, and 9 bases stayed unmatched. For the CDR3, the DNA is TGCAGTGCTACCGGGACAGAGGTAGCGAACACTGAAGCTTTCTTT. This codes for CSATGTEVANTEAFF.

In this sample, this clonotype turned up a few times. The rearrangement links TRBV4-3 to TRBJ2-4; 11 bases map to TRBD2. CDR3 length: 15 residues. Looked up from germline, CDR1 is LGHNA and CDR2 is YSLEER. The junction had 7 bases not matched to a gene; V was cut back by 4 bases and J by 8 bases. This chain's CDR3 is CASSRELAGVHIQYF. The CDR3 DNA follows: TGCGCCAGCAGCCGCGAACTAGCGGGAGTGCACATTCAGTACTTC.

This sequence joins TRBV7-8 and TRBJ1-1, with 8 positions matching TRBD1. The J segment lost 5 bases and the V segment lost 5 bases, leaving 10 bases of the junction unmatched. This CDR3 is built from 15 residues. The germline CDR1 and CDR2 sequences are SGHVS and FQNEAQ. CDR3 amino acids: CASSLTGAPKTEAFF. The CDR3 DNA follows: TGTGCCAGCAGCCTGACAGGGGCCCCTAAGACTGAAGCTTTCTTT.

CDR3 in DNA: TGTGCCAGCAGTGCAACTAATGAAAAACTGTTTTTT. This gives the protein CASSATNEKLFF. The chain couples TRBV6-2 or TRBV6-3 to TRBJ1-4; D call uncertain. The V gene's germline CDR1 is MNHEY and CDR2 SVGEGT. The ends were cut back, 5 bases at V and 0 bases at J, with 1 base in the middle. The CDR3 extends over 12 amino acids.

The sample holds one count of this clonotype. This rearrangement joins TRBV12-5 to TRBJ2-1; 9 bases are shared with TRBD1. The CDR3 loop spans 13 amino acids. Looked up from germline, CDR1 is LGHNT and CDR2 is FRNRAP. V was pared by 7 bases and J by 7 bases, with 5 bases of the junction left unmatched. The CDR3 DNA sequence: TGTGCTAGTGTCGGACAGGGGAAGAATGAGCAGTTCTTC. This sequence encodes CASVGQGKNEQFF.